One and the same sample provided the 13 T cell receptor beta chains below, sequenced in a study of OX40 agonist ivuxolimab in advanced cancers. The repertoire was sequenced with immunoSEQ multiplex PCR; TCRdb's copy has only in-frame clones and lacks some. The data show around 94,000 clones, under 95% seen once. Sample: CD4+ or CD8+ T cells sorted from blood, taken in a trial of the OX40 agonist ivuxolimab. The receptor source for this set is an adult with an advanced solid tumor such as melanoma, head and neck, liver or kidney cancer.

The chain employs TRBV29-1 and TRBJ1-1, with 9 bases that match TRBD1. The CDR3 runs 12 residues. With V trimmed by 5 bases and J by 3 bases, 1 base remained unmatched. Germline assignment: CDR1 SQVTM and CDR2 ANQGSEA. CDR3 in amino acids: CSVRQGDTEAFF. CDR3 bases: TGCAGCGTTCGACAGGGGGACACTGAAGCTTTCTTT.

The chain uses TRBV6-6 and TRBJ1-1, with D maybe TRBD1 (5 bases). Trimming shortened V by 6 bases and J by 3 bases, and 11 bases separated the two germline ends. This CDR3 contains 13 residues. The germline V gene encodes CDR1 MNHNY and CDR2 SVGAGI (reference sequence). In DNA form, the CDR3 reads TGTGCCAGCAGCGGCAGGGAACACACTGAAGCTTTCTTT. This sequence encodes CASSGREHTEAFF.

The CDR3, as DNA: TGTGCCAGCAGCCAAGATCAGGAGTCCGGGAACACTGAAGCTTTCTTT. Amino acids: CASSQDQESGNTEAFF. V usage is TRBV4-2 and J usage is TRBJ1-1, with D unresolved. The CDR3 runs to 16 residues. CDR1 LGHNA and CDR2 YNFKEQ come from the germline V gene. Trimming took 0 bases from V and 1 from J, leaving 12 bases between them.

V is TRBV5-4 and J is TRBJ2-7; 7 bases fit TRBD1. The germline V gene encodes CDR1 SGHNT and CDR2 YYREEE (reference sequence). The ends lost 4 bases at V and 2 bases at J; junction bases unmatched: 6. The CDR3 has 14 residues. In nucleotides, the CDR3 is TGTGCCAGCAGCCCAAGGACAGGAACCTACGAGCAGTACTTC. Translating gives CASSPRTGTYEQYF.

This clone has a single count. The CDR3 region has the DNA TGTGCCAGCGCCCCCGGGACTAGCAGCTACAATGAGCAGTTCTTC. Its translation: CASAPGTSSYNEQFF. This chain connects TRBV18 to TRBJ2-1, with TRBD2 matching over 9 bases. This CDR3 spans 15 amino acids. Germline CDR1 and CDR2: KGHSH and LQKENI. With V trimmed by 8 bases and J by 3 bases, 8 bases remained unmatched.

This chain joins TRBV9 and TRBJ2-7; tentative D call: TRBD2 (6 bases). The germline gives CDR1 SGDLS, CDR2 YYNGEE. The V gene lost 0 bases and the J gene lost 3 bases, with 13 bases spanning the gap. This CDR3 is 15 amino acids long. Here the CDR3 reads CASSVGLAAYYEQYF. CDR3 in DNA: TGTGCCAGCAGCGTAGGATTAGCGGCATACTACGAGCAGTACTTC.

The V call is TRBV6-5, the J call TRBJ2-1; weak D call: TRBD1 (6 bases). Trimming shortened V by 7 bases and J by 0 bases, and 13 bases separated the two germline ends. The CDR3 consists of 15 residues. Germline V gene data show CDR1 as MNHEY and CDR2 as SVGAGI. CDR3 region: CASKIGQSSYNEQFF. CDR3 coding DNA: TGTGCCAGCAAAATCGGACAGAGCTCCTACAATGAGCAGTTCTTC.

The chain is built from TRBV4-2 and TRBJ1-1, with D possibly being TRBD1 (6 bases). V lost 0 bases and J 1 base, leaving 9 bases between the germline ends. Germline-derived CDR1 and CDR2 are LGHNA and YNFKEQ. There are 15 residues in the CDR3. CDR3 sequence: CASSQEQGQNTEAFF. The CDR3, as DNA: TGTGCCAGCAGCCAAGAACAGGGACAGAACACTGAAGCTTTCTTT.

The rearrangement joins TRBV5-8 to TRBJ2-7; 8 bases map to TRBD2. Losses at the gene ends were 3 bases for V and 5 bases for J; bases not matched to a gene: 7. Germline V gene lookup returns CDR1 SGHTS and CDR2 YDEGEE. The CDR3 sequence is 14 residues long. The CDR3 nucleotides read TGTGCCAGCAGCTCCATAGCGGGACTTCACGAGCAGTACTTC. It specifies CASSSIAGLHEQYF. Full variable domain (rest looked up from reference TRBV5-8 and TRBJ2-7): EAGVTQSPTHLIKTRGQQATLRCSPISGHTSVYWYQQALGLGLQFLLWYDEGEERNRGNFPPRFSGRQFPNYSSELNVNALELEDSALYLCASSSIAGLHEQYFGPGTRLTVT.

This chain joins TRBV11-2 and TRBJ2-2; TRBD2 matches 7 bases. The CDR3 is 14 residues long. After removal of 11 bases from V and 4 bases from J, the junction contained 10 bases not matched to a gene. The V gene's germline CDR1 is SGHAT and CDR2 FQNNGV. The CDR3 coding sequence is TGTGCCGGAAAAGCGGGACGTAGCACCGGGGAGCTGTTTTTT. Translated: CAGKAGRSTGELFF.

This chain uses TRBV13 with TRBJ1-1; D is possibly TRBD1 (5 bases). Trimming took 0 bases from V and 2 from J, leaving 13 bases between them. The CDR3 consists of 16 residues. The germline gives CDR1 PRHDT, CDR2 FYEKMQ (reference sequence). The CDR3 DNA sequence: TGTGCCAGCAGCTTAGGCCCTCGGCAGGGTAACACTGAAGCTTTCTTT. Translating it yields CASSLGPRQGNTEAFF.

The genes are TRBV28 and TRBJ2-7; 7 bases agree with TRBD1. V was pared by 6 bases and J by 2 bases, with 7 bases of the junction left unmatched. The CDR3 covers 14 residues. Germline V gives CDR1 MDHEN, CDR2 SYDVKM. CDR3 bases: TGTGCCAGCAGAACACAGGGGCTAACCTACGAGCAGTACTTC. Protein sequence: CASRTQGLTYEQYF.

This chain uses TRBV7-3 with TRBJ2-5; 13 nucleotides align to TRBD2. The CDR3 length is 19 residues. Germline lookup yields CDR1 SGHTA and CDR2 FQGTGA. V shed 5 bases, J shed 2 bases, and the junction held 14 bases outside the gene matches. The CDR3, as DNA: TGTGCCAGCAGCCAGGGGACTAGCGGGACCTCGGGGGTTCAAGAGACCCAGTACTTC. Protein sequence: CASSQGTSGTSGVQETQYF. Looking up the rest from reference TRBV7-3 and TRBJ2-5 gives the full variable domain: GAGVSQTPSNKVTEKGKYVELRCDPISGHTALYWYRQSLGQGPEFLIYFQGTGAADDSGLPNDRFFAVRPEGSVSTLKIQRTERGDSAVYLCASSQGTSGTSGVQETQYFGPGTRLLVL.